Listed below are T cell receptor beta chains from one sample, sequenced in a study of blood T cells in healthy people across ages. TCRdb processed the 5' RACE reads anew with MiXCR; each CDR3 protein has one entry. The sample has 590,000 or so distinct CDR3 sequences; roughly 31% are singletons. Sequenced input: blood. The source is a woman aged 80 or older in good health. The CDR3 runs from the conserved cysteine through the conserved F or W. The D gene is left open where the match is weak. Size tells how often a clone was seen (once, few, many) or the class of an expanded clone, and some rows leave it out.

CDR3 DNA	CDR3 protein	J gene	clone size	V gene	D gene
TGTGCCAGCAGTCTTCAGGGGACCGACTATGGCTACACCTTC	CASSLQGTDYGYTF	TRBJ1-2	many	TRBV28	.
TGCGCCAGCAGCCAAGAACGGGGGGCCTATGGCTACACCTTC	CASSQERGAYGYTF	TRBJ1-2	.	TRBV4-1	.
TGTGCCACCAGTGATTTTCGGAAGAGTGGGGAGACCCAGTACTTC	CATSDFRKSGETQYF	TRBJ2-5	many	TRBV24-1	.
TGCGCCAGCAGCCCAAGGACAGAGCAAGAGACCCAGTACTTC	CASSPRTEQETQYF	TRBJ2-5	many	TRBV5-1	.
TGTGCCAGCAGACCTAGTGCCAATGAGCAGTTCTTC	CASRPSANEQFF	TRBJ2-1	many	TRBV6-5	.
TGCAGTGCTAAGGGGTTAGTGATGGACACTGAAGCTTTCTTT	CSAKGLVMDTEAFF	TRBJ1-1	few	TRBV20-1	.
TGCGCCAGCAGACGGACAGGGGTCGTCGAGCAGTACTTC	CASRRTGVVEQYF	TRBJ2-7	many	TRBV5-1	TRBD1
TGTGCCAGCAGGACCGGGACTCCCAGAGATACGCAGTATTTT	CASRTGTPRDTQYF	TRBJ2-3	few	TRBV6-1	.
TGTGCCAGTAGTATCTCTCTAGCGGGAGGCTATGAGCAGTTCTTC	CASSISLAGGYEQFF	TRBJ2-1	few	TRBV19	TRBD2
TGTGCCAGCAGGGGGAGGCAGGCGCGGGGCGAGCAGTACTTC	CASRGRQARGEQYF	TRBJ2-7	few	TRBV5-8	.
TGTGCCAGCAGTTTAGCGCTATCGGGTAGGGCCGTTACGCAGTATTTT	CASSLALSGRAVTQYF	TRBJ2-3	many	TRBV12-3/TRBV12-4	.